This T cell receptor (beta chain) originates from a study of cytomegalovirus exposure and HLA in healthy donors. Study results and caveats: Overall, roughly 150 TCR beta chains were annotated as cytomegalovirus-associated.

With respect to this clone: The antigen remains undetermined.

Using immunoSEQ multiplex PCR, the repertoire was profiled, and TCRdb retains in-frame clones only, with some absent. The data show around 150,000 clones, under 90% seen once. The TCR comes from a man between 18 and 35 years old in good health and CMV-seropositive. What was sequenced was PBMCs.

The CDR3: CATVQGAGAWSEQFF. The CDR3 coding sequence is TGTGCCACCGTCCAGGGAGCGGGAGCGTGGAGTGAGCAGTTCTTC. This chain joins TRBV6-1 and TRBJ2-1; 8 bases are shared with TRBD2. There are 15 residues in the CDR3. Germline assignment: CDR1 MNHNS and CDR2 SASEGT. V gave up 10 bases and J gave up 9 bases; unmatched junction bases: 17.